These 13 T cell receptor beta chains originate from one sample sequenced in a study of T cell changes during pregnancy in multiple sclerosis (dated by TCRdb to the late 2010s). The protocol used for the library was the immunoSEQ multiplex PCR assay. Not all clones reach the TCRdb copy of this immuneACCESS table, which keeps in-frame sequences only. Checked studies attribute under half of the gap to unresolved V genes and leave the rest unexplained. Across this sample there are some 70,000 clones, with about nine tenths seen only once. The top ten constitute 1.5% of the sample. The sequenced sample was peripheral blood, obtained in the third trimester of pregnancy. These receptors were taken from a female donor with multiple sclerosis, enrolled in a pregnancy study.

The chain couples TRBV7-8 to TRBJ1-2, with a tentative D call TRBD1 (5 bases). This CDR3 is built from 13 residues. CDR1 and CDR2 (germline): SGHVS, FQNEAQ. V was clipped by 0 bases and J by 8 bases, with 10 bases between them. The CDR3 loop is CASSLARVSGYTF. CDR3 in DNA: TGTGCCAGCAGCTTAGCCAGGGTCAGCGGCTACACCTTC.

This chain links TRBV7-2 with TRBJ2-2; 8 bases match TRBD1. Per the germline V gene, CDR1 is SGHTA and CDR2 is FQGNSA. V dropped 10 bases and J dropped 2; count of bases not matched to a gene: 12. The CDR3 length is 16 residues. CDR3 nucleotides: TGTGCCACCCAGACCGGGGACAGGATCAACACCGGGGAGCTGTTTTTT. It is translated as CATQTGDRINTGELFF.

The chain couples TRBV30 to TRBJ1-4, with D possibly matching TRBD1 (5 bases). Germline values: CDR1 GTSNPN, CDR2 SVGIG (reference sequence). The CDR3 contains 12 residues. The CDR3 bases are TGTGCATTTGCACCGCAGGGAGAAAAACTGTTTTTT. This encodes CAFAPQGEKLFF.

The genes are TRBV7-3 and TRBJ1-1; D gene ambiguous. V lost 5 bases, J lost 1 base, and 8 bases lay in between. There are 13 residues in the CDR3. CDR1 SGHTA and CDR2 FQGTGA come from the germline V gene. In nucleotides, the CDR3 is TGTGCCAGCAGCGAGGGCCCGAACACTGAAGCTTTCTTT. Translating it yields CASSEGPNTEAFF.

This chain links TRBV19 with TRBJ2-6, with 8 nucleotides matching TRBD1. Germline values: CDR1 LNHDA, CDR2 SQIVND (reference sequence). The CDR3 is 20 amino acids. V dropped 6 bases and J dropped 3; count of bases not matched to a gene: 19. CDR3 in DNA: TGTGCCAGTAGCCACCCAACGGGGAGGACAGGGCAGGGTGGGGCCAACGTCCTGACTTTC. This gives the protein CASSHPTGRTGQGGANVLTF.

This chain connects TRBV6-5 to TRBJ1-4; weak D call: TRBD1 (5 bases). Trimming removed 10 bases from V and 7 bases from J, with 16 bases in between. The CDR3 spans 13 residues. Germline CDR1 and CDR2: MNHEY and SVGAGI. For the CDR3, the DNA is TGTGCCACGACGACAGTGGTCGCTGAAAAACTGTTTTTT. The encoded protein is CATTTVVAEKLFF.

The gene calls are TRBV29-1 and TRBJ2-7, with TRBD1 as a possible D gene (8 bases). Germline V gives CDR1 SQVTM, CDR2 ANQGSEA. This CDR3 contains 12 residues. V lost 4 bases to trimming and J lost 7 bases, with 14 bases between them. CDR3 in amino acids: CSVAHRGGEQYF. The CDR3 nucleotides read TGCAGCGTTGCCCACAGGGGGGGAGAGCAGTACTTC.

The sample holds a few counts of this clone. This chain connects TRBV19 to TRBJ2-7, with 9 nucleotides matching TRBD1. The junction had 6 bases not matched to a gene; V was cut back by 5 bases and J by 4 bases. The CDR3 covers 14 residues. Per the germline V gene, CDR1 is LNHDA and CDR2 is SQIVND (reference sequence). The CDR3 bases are TGTGCCAGTAGTGACGGGACAGGGACTTACGAGCAGTACTTC. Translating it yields CASSDGTGTYEQYF.

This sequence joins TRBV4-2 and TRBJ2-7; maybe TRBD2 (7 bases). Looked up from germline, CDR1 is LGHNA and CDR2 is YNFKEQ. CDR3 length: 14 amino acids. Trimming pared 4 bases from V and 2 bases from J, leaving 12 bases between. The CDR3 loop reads CASSLGGDAYEQYF. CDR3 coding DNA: TGTGCCAGCAGCCTAGGGGGGGACGCCTACGAGCAGTACTTC.

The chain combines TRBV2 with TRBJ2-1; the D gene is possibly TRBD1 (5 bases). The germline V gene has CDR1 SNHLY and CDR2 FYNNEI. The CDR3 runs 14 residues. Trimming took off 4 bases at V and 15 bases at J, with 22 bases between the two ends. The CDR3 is CASSVQVSDQRRFF. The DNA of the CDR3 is TGTGCCAGCAGTGTACAGGTTTCCGACCAACGGAGGTTCTTC.

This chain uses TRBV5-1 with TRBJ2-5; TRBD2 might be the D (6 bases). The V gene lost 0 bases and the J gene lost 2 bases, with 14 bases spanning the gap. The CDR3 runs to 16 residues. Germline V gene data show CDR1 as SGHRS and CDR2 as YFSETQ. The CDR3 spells CASSLGGLRGQETQYF. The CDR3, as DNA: TGCGCCAGCAGCTTGGGTGGGCTACGGGGGCAAGAGACCCAGTACTTC. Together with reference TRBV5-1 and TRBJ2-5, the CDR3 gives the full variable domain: KAGVTQTPRYLIKTRGQQVTLSCSPISGHRSVSWYQQTPGQGLQFLFEYFSETQRNKGNFPGRFSGRQFSNSRSEMNVSTLELGDSALYLCASSLGGLRGQETQYFGPGTRLLVL.

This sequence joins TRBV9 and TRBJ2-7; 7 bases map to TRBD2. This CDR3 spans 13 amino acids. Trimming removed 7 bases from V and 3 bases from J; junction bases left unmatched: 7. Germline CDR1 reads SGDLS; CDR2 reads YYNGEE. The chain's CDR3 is CASGRGDHYEQYF. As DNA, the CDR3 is TGTGCCAGCGGTCGGGGGGACCACTACGAGCAGTACTTC. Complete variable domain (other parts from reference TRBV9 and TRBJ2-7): DSGVTQTPKHLITATGQRVTLRCSPRSGDLSVYWYQQSLDQGLQFLIQYYNGEERAKGNILERFSAQQFPDLHSELNLSSLELGDSALYFCASGRGDHYEQYFGPGTRLTVT.

CDR3 protein: CASSLELGVNTEAFF. The DNA for the CDR3 is TGCGCCAGCAGCTTGGAGTTAGGAGTGAACACTGAAGCTTTCTTT. V gene TRBV5-1 combines with J gene TRBJ1-1; D remains unclear. The CDR3 covers 15 residues. Trimming took off 0 bases at V and 0 bases at J, with 9 bases between the two ends. Germline-derived CDR1 and CDR2 are SGHRS and YFSETQ. The full variable domain, rest sourced from reference TRBV5-1 and TRBJ1-1, is KAGVTQTPRYLIKTRGQQVTLSCSPISGHRSVSWYQQTPGQGLQFLFEYFSETQRNKGNFPGRFSGRQFSNSRSEMNVSTLELGDSALYLCASSLELGVNTEAFFGQGTRLTVV.